This TCR beta chain was retrieved from a study of T cells after yellow fever vaccination. This CDR3 spans 15 amino acids. CDR1 and CDR2 (germline): SGDLS, YYNGEE. Trimming shortened V by 3 bases and J by 6 bases, and 18 bases separated the two germline ends. Synthesis of TCR cDNA relied on 5'RACE template switching, which attached a universal primer site and UMIs. A single record per CDR3 protein comes from TCRdb applying MiXCR to the 5' RACE reads. The table has about 52,000 distinct CDR3 sequences, 6.5% to 8.5% seen once. Study-level results: Contamination by abundant bulk-population clonotypes could be present in FACS-sorted repertoires.

The sequenced sample was CD8+ T cells not binding an NS4B(214-222) dextramer, sorted from PBMCs, obtained 35 to 50 days after the first yellow fever vaccination. The V and J genes are TRBV9 and TRBJ1-1; D is possibly TRBD1 (5 bases). The sequence was obtained from a man in his late teens or twenties who received the YFV17D yellow fever vaccine. The CDR3 nucleotides read TGTGCCAGCAGCGGTTTTACAGGAGCCAGGGCTGAAGCTTTCTTT. It translates to CASSGFTGARAEAFF.